Sequencing of this T cell receptor beta chain was carried out in a study of shared clonotypes between healthy human individuals. Study details: The plates for each donor numbered three CD4 naive, three CD4 memory, two CD8 naive and one CD8 memory.

With respect to this clone: The antigen is unknown.

The germline CDR1 and CDR2 sequences are LNHNV and YYDKDF (reference sequence). CDR3 length equals 15 residues. The V gene end was trimmed by 0 bases and the J gene end by 6 bases; junction bases not matched to a gene: 8. Using about 220 ng DNA, tens of thousands of T cell genomes, the sorted-subset replicate PCRs were run. Sequencing used immunoSEQ multiplex PCR; TCRdb keeps in-frame clones, though not all of them. The table shows roughly 2.5 million clones, with around 94% occurring only once. Overall study results and limits: Rarefaction revealed incomplete sorted-subset sequencing despite large depth.

This chain joins TRBV15 and TRBJ2-7, with 7 positions matching TRBD2. The sequence was collected from a man younger than 30 in good health. The sample consisted of naive CD4+ T cells sorted from blood. Subset described: CD45RA+ positively selected. CDR3 sequence reads: CATSRDLLSSGEQYF. The CDR3 region has the DNA TGTGCCACCAGCAGAGATCTCCTTTCTAGCGGCGAGCAGTACTTC.